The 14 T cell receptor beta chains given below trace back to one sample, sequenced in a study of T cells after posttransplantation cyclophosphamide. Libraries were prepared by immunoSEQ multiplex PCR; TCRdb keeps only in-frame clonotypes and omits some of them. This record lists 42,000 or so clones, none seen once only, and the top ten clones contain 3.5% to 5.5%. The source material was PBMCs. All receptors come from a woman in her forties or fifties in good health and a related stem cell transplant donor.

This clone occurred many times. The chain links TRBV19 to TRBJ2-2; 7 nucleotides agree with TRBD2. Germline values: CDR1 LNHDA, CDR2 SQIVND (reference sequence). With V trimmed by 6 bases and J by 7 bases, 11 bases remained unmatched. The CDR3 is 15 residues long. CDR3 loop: CASRSNSGGSGELFF. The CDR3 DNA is TGTGCCAGTAGGTCGAACTCCGGGGGGAGCGGGGAGCTGTTTTTT. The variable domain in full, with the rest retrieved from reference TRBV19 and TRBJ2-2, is DGGITQSPKYLFRKEGQNVTLSCEQNLNHDAMYWYRQDPGQGLRLIYYSQIVNDFQKGDIAEGYSVSREKKESFPLTVTSAQKNPTAFYLCASRSNSGGSGELFFGEGSRLTVL.

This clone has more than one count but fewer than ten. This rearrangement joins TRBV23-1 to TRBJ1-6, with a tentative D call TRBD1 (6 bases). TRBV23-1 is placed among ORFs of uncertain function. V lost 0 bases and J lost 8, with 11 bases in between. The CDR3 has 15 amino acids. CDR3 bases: TGCGCCAGCAGTCAATCGGGGCAGGGGCATTCACCCCTCCACTTT. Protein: CASSQSGQGHSPLHF.

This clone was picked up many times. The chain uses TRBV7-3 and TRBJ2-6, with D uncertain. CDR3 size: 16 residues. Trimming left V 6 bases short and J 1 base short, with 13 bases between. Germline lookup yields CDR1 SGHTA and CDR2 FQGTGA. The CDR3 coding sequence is TGTGCCAGCAGGTTGTCGTCGTTTTCTGGGGCCAACGTCCTGACTTTC. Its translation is CASRLSSFSGANVLTF.

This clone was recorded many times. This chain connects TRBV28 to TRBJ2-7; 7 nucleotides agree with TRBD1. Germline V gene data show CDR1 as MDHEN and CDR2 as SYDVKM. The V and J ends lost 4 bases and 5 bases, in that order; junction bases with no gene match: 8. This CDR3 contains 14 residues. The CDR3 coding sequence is TGTGCCAGCAGTTCCAGGGACAGCGCACACGAGCAGTACTTC. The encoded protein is CASSSRDSAHEQYF.

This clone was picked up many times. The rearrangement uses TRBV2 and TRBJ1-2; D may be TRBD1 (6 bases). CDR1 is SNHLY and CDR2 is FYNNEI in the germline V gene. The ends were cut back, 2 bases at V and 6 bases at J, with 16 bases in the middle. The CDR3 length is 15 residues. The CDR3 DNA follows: TGTGCCAGCAGTGAAATGAACGCGGGGGGCGATGGCTACACCTTC. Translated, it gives CASSEMNAGGDGYTF.

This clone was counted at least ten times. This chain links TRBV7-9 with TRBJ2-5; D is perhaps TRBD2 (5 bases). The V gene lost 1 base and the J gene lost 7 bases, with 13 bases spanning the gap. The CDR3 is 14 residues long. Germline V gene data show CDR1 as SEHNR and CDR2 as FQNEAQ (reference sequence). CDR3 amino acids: CASSLGVDEGTQYF. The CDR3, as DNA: TGTGCCAGCAGCTTAGGTGTAGATGAGGGGACCCAGTACTTC.

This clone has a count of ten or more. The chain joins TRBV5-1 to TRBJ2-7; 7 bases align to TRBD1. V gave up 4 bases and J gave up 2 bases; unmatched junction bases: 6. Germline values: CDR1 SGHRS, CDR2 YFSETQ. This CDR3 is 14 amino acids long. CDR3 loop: CASSVQGFPYEQYF. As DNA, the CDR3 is TGCGCCAGCAGCGTACAGGGGTTCCCCTACGAGCAGTACTTC.

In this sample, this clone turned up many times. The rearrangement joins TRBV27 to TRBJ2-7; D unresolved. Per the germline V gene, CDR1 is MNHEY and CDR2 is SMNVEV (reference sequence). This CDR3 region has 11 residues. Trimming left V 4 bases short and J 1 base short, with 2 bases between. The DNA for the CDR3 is TGTGCCAGCAGTTCATCCTACGAGCAGTACTTC. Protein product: CASSSSYEQYF.

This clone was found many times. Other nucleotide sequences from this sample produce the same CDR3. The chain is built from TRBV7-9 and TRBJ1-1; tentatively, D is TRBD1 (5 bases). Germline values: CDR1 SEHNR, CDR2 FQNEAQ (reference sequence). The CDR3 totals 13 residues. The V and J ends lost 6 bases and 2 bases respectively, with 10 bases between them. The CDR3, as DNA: TGTGCCAGCAGTTCCCAGGGAAACACTGAAGCTTTCTTT. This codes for CASSSQGNTEAFF.

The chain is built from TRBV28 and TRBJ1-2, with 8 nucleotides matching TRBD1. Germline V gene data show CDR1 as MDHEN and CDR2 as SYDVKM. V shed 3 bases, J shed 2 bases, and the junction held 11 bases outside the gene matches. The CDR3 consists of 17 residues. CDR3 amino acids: CASSFNLRAGGNYGYTF. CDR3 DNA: TGTGCCAGCAGTTTTAATCTCCGGGCAGGGGGCAACTATGGCTACACCTTC.

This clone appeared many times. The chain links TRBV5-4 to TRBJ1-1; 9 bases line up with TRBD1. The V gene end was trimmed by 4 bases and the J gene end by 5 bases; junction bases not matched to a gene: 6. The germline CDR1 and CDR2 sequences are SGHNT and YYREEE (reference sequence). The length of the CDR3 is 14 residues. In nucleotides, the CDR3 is TGTGCCAGCAGCCTACAGGGGGCGTCGACTGAAGCTTTCTTT. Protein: CASSLQGASTEAFF. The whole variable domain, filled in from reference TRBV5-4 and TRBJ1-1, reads ETGVTQSPTHLIKTRGQQVTLRCSSQSGHNTVSWYQQALGQGPQFIFQYYREEENGRGNFPPRFSGLQFPNYSSELNVNALELDDSALYLCASSLQGASTEAFFGQGTRLTVV.

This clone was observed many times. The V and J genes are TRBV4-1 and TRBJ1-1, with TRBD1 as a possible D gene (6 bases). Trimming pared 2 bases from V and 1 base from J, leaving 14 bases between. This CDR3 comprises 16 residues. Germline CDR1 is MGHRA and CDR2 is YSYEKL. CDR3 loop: CASSQPTQGPNTEAFF. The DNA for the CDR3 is TGCGCCAGCAGCCAACCGACACAGGGACCGAACACTGAAGCTTTCTTT.

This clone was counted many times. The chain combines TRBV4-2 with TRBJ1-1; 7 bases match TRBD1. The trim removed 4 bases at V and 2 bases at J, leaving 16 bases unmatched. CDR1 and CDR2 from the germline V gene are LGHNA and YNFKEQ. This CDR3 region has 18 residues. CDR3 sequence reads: CASSRGNRGEGINTEAFF. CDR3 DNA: TGTGCCAGCAGCCGGGGTAACAGGGGAGAAGGGATAAACACTGAAGCTTTCTTT.

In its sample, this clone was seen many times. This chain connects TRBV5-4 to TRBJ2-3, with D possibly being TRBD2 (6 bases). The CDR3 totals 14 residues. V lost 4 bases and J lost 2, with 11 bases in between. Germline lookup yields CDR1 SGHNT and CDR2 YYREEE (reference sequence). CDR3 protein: CASSIGTFTDTQYF. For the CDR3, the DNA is TGTGCCAGCAGCATAGGGACTTTCACAGATACGCAGTATTTT.